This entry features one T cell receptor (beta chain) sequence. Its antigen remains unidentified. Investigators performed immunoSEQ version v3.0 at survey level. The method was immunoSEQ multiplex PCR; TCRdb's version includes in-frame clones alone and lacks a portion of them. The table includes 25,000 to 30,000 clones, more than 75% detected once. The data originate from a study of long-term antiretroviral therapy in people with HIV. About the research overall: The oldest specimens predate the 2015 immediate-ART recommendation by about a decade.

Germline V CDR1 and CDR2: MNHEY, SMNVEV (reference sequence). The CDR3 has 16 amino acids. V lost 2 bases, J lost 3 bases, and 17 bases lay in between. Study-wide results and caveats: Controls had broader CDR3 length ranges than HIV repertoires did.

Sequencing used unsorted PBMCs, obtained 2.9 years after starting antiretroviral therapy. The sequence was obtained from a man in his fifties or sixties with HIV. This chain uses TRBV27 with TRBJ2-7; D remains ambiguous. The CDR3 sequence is CASSLGHPSFFYEQYF. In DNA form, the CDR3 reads TGTGCCAGCAGTTTAGGGCACCCCAGCTTTTTCTACGAGCAGTACTTC.